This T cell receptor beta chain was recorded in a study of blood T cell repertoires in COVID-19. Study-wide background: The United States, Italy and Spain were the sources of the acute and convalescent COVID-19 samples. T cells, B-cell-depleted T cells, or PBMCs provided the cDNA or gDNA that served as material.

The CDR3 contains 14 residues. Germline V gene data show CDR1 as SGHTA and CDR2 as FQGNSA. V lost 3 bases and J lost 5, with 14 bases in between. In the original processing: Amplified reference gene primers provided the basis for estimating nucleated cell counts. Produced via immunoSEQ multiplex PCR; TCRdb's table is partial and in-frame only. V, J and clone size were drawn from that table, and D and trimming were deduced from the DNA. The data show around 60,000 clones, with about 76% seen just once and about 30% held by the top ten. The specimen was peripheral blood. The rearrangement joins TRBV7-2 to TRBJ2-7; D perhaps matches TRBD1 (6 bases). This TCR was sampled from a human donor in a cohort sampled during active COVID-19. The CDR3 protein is CASSFLTGSNEQYF. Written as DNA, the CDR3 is TGTGCCAGCAGCTTTCTAACAGGGAGTAACGAGCAGTACTTC.